The 21 T cell receptor beta chains given below trace back to one sample, sequenced in a study of T cell responses to AZD1222 COVID-19 vaccine. Produced via immunoSEQ multiplex PCR; TCRdb's table is partial and in-frame only. Of 150,000 to 160,000 clones in the sample, 87% were seen once. The source material was peripheral blood, sampled 28 days after the second AZD1222 dose. All receptors come from an adult who received the AZD1222 COVID-19 vaccine.

This clone was observed a single time. The chain uses TRBV28 and TRBJ2-3; TRBD2 aligns across 10 bases. The germline V gene encodes CDR1 MDHEN and CDR2 SYDVKM. This CDR3 is built from 17 residues. After removal of 0 bases from V and 4 bases from J, the junction contained 7 bases not matched to a gene. CDR3 loop: CASSLWMASGSSDTQYF. CDR3 coding DNA: TGTGCCAGCAGTTTATGGATGGCTAGCGGGAGTTCAGATACGCAGTATTTT.

This clone was observed many times. This sequence joins TRBV15 and TRBJ1-5; 8 nucleotides line up with TRBD1. The CDR3 contains 15 residues. Losses at the gene ends were 0 bases for V and 7 bases for J; bases not matched to a gene: 5. Per germline, CDR1 LNHNV and CDR2 YYDKDF (reference sequence). CDR3 region: CATSRDNQGAQPQHF. The CDR3 bases are TGTGCCACCAGCAGAGATAACCAGGGGGCCCAGCCCCAGCATTTT. Drawing the rest from reference TRBV15 and TRBJ1-5, the complete variable domain is DAMVIQNPRYQVTQFGKPVTLSCSQTLNHNVMYWYQQKSSQAPKLLFHYYDKDFNNEADTPDNFQSRRPNTSFCFLDIRSPGLGDTAMYLCATSRDNQGAQPQHFGDGTRLSIL.

V is TRBV6-5 and J is TRBJ1-2; weak D call: TRBD1 (6 bases). The CDR3 is 15 amino acids. V was shortened by 7 bases and J by 2 bases, with 17 bases between the two germline ends. Germline V CDR1 and CDR2: MNHEY, SVGAGI. The CDR3 DNA reads as TGTGCCAGCATGAATAGTGGGGGGGCGAACTATGGCTACACCTTC. Translating gives CASMNSGGANYGYTF.

The CDR3 is CASSRTSGSYNEQFF. The CDR3 DNA reads TGCGCCAGCAGCCGGACTAGCGGCTCCTACAATGAGCAGTTCTTC. This chain connects TRBV5-1 to TRBJ2-1; 10 nucleotides agree with TRBD2. This CDR3 contains 15 residues. Trimming cost V 4 bases and J 0 bases; bases outside gene matches: 1. CDR1 and CDR2 from the germline V gene are SGHRS and YFSETQ.

The V gene is TRBV7-9, the J gene TRBJ1-5; D may be TRBD1 (5 bases). Trimming shortened V by 1 base and J by 5 bases, and 15 bases separated the two germline ends. The CDR3 length is 16 residues. The germline CDR1 and CDR2 sequences are SEHNR and FQNEAQ (reference sequence). The CDR3 here is CASSLGAGRADQPQHF. CDR3 DNA: TGTGCCAGCAGCTTAGGGGCAGGGAGAGCGGATCAGCCCCAGCATTTT.

The chain carries TRBV30 and TRBJ1-2; D remains unclear. V dropped 4 bases and J dropped 14 bases, with 20 bases sitting between them. Per the germline V gene, CDR1 is GTSNPN and CDR2 is SVGIG (reference sequence). CDR3 length equals 12 residues. The CDR3 bases are TGTGCCTGGACGGACGGAGCTATGGAAGGGACCTTC. Translating it yields CAWTDGAMEGTF. The whole variable domain, remainder taken from reference TRBV30 and TRBJ1-2, is SQTIHQWPATLVQPVGSPLSLECTVEGTSNPNLYWYRQAAGRGLQLLFYSVGIGQISSEVPQNLSASRPQDRQFILSSKKLLLSDSGFYLCAWTDGAMEGTFGSGTRLTVV.

The chain joins TRBV28 to TRBJ1-2, with 8 bases that match TRBD1. Trimming cost V 7 bases and J 6 bases; bases outside gene matches: 13. The CDR3 runs 15 residues. CDR1 MDHEN and CDR2 SYDVKM come from the germline V gene. CDR3 loop: CASTRTGRGLDGYTF. DNA of the CDR3: TGTGCCAGCACCCGGACAGGGCGGGGGTTGGATGGCTACACCTTC.

This clone was seen a few times. The V and J genes are TRBV7-8 and TRBJ2-7; 9 bases align to TRBD1. Germline V gene data show CDR1 as SGHVS and CDR2 as FQNEAQ. J lost 1 base, V lost 3 bases, and 4 bases had no gene match. The CDR3 contains 15 residues. This CDR3 is CASSFDRGWSYEQYF. For the CDR3, the DNA is TGTGCCAGCAGCTTCGACAGGGGGTGGTCCTACGAGCAGTACTTC.

V and J are TRBV4-3 and TRBJ2-7, with TRBD2 identical over 13 bases. The CDR3 is made up of 16 amino acids. J lost 6 bases, V lost 0 bases, and 5 bases had no gene match. Germline CDR1 is LGHNA and CDR2 is YSLEER. CDR3 amino acids: CASSQDLLAGGLEQYF. The DNA of the CDR3 is TGCGCCAGCAGCCAAGATCTACTAGCGGGAGGGCTCGAGCAGTACTTC.

This clone was counted once. V is TRBV28 and J is TRBJ2-7; 8 bases are a match to TRBD1. The CDR3 is 16 amino acids. The germline gives CDR1 MDHEN, CDR2 SYDVKM. V gave up 8 bases and J gave up 5 bases; unmatched junction bases: 17. The CDR3 nucleotides read TGTGCCAGCCACCCAGGAAGACAGGGGAAGTTGGACGAGCAGTACTTC. This codes for CASHPGRQGKLDEQYF.

On this clone: A much larger clone lies a single base off, so this may be a read error. This chain joins TRBV5-6 and TRBJ2-2; D not resolved. Trimming took off 0 bases at V and 1 base at J, with 4 bases between the two ends. The CDR3 is 14 amino acids. Germline CDR1 and CDR2: SGHDT and YYEEEE. CDR3 residues: CASSLGQNTGELFF. The CDR3 bases are TGTGCCAGCAGCTTGGGACAGAACACCGGGGAGCTGTTTTTT. The full variable domain, in which reference TRBV5-6 and TRBJ2-2 provide the parts outside the CDR3, is DAGVTQSPTHLIKTRGQQVTLRCSPKSGHDTVSWYQQALGQGPQFIFQYYEEEERQRGNFPDRFSGHQFPNYSSELNVNALLLGDSALYLCASSLGQNTGELFFGEGSRLTVL.

This rearrangement joins TRBV14 to TRBJ1-4; 7 positions match TRBD1. This CDR3 contains 15 residues. Germline CDR1 reads SGHDN; CDR2 reads FVKESK. V was clipped by 4 bases and J by 4 bases; unmatched bases: 6. The CDR3 region is CASSRPGQYNEKLFF. The CDR3 DNA reads as TGTGCCAGCAGCCGACCGGGACAGTATAATGAAAAACTGTTTTTT.

The CDR3 sequence: CASSHMRDSQETQYF. The CDR3 coding sequence is TGTGCCAGCAGCCACATGAGGGACAGTCAAGAGACCCAGTACTTC. V and J are TRBV5-6 and TRBJ2-5; 7 bases map to TRBD1. This CDR3 has 15 residues. Germline V lookup: CDR1 SGHDT, CDR2 YYEEEE. Trimming took 4 bases from V and 2 from J; bases not matched to a gene: 8.

CDR3 sequence reads: CASSLGYEQYF. The CDR3 DNA is TGTGCCAGCAGTTTGGGCTACGAGCAGTACTTC. V and J are TRBV28 and TRBJ2-7, with D uncertain. Trimming removed 3 bases from V and 3 bases from J, with 3 bases in between. The germline CDR1 and CDR2 sequences are MDHEN and SYDVKM. The CDR3 is 11 amino acids.

The chain combines TRBV9 with TRBJ1-3, with D hard to call. The CDR3 has 15 amino acids. The V end was cut by 0 bases, the J end by 0 bases, with 7 bases between. Germline CDR1 and CDR2: SGDLS and YYNGEE. The CDR3 coding sequence is TGTGCCAGCAGCGTAGAACCAGACTCTGGAAACACCATATATTTT. It is translated as CASSVEPDSGNTIYF.

The chain combines TRBV20-1 with TRBJ2-5; D unresolved. This CDR3 contains 15 residues. Between the trimmed V and J ends, which lost 3 bases and 5 bases, there was a span of 19 bases. The germline CDR1 and CDR2 sequences are DFQATT and SNEGSKA (reference sequence). The CDR3 sequence is CSASTIWRTAETQYF. The CDR3 DNA sequence: TGCAGTGCTAGTACTATTTGGCGAACGGCGGAGACCCAGTACTTC.

The chain has TRBV5-1 and TRBJ2-1; 7 bases are a match to TRBD1. This CDR3 contains 15 residues. The germline V gene encodes CDR1 SGHRS and CDR2 YFSETQ. J gave up 3 bases and V 3 bases, and 6 bases lay outside the gene matches. This chain's CDR3 is CASSSSGTDYNEQFF. The CDR3 DNA reads as TGCGCCAGCAGCTCTTCCGGGACAGACTACAATGAGCAGTTCTTC.

This chain connects TRBV10-3 to TRBJ1-1; D is unclear. Trimming shortened V by 5 bases and J by 7 bases, and 14 bases separated the two germline ends. The CDR3 contains 13 residues. Germline V gene lookup returns CDR1 ENHRY and CDR2 SYGVKD. The CDR3 DNA sequence: TGTGCCATCAGTACAAGCTGGACTGGTGAAGCTTTCTTT. This sequence encodes CAISTSWTGEAFF.

The chain employs TRBV5-1 and TRBJ2-7, with a weak D call TRBD2 (7 bases). CDR3 length: 14 amino acids. Germline CDR1 SGHRS, CDR2 YFSETQ. V was shortened by 0 bases and J by 6 bases, with 13 bases between the two germline ends. The CDR3 region has the DNA TGCGCCAGCAGCTTGGAGGGGGGGCCAAGCGAGCAGTACTTC. As protein: CASSLEGGPSEQYF.

The genes are TRBV28 and TRBJ1-5; 8 positions match TRBD1. V lost 2 bases, J lost 2 bases, and 2 bases stayed unmatched. The CDR3 spans 15 residues. Germline CDR1 MDHEN, CDR2 SYDVKM. In DNA, the CDR3 is TGTGCCAGCAGTTTAGGACAGGGAGGCAATCAGCCCCAGCATTTT. This sequence encodes CASSLGQGGNQPQHF.

V gene TRBV28 combines with J gene TRBJ2-7; D may be TRBD2 (7 bases). The germline gives CDR1 MDHEN, CDR2 SYDVKM. V shed 1 base and J shed 5 bases, with 18 bases lying between them. The CDR3 spans 16 residues. The CDR3 DNA reads TGTGCCAGCAGTTTATTGTGGGGGGGGCCCACTGACGAGCAGTACTTC. Translating gives CASSLLWGGPTDEQYF. The entire variable domain, with the rest obtained from reference TRBV28 and TRBJ2-7, is as follows: DVKVTQSSRYLVKRTGEKVFLECVQDMDHENMFWYRQDPGLGLRLIYFSYDVKMKEKGDIPEGYSVSREKKERFSLILESASTNQTSMYLCASSLLWGGPTDEQYFGPGTRLTVT.